The present T cell receptor beta chain was sequenced within a study of shared clonotypes between healthy human individuals. About the research overall: Serving as donors were two women and a few men, whose ages spanned 18 to 49. Findings of the study overall: Sorted-subset sequencing was shown by rarefaction to be incomplete despite large depth. Some clonotypes were shared by all four sorted-subset donors, while others were not shared. The non-shared ones had lower generation probabilities than the shared ones.

TCRdb's copy holds only in-frame clones and misses some; the assay was immunoSEQ multiplex PCR. This table holds millions of clones, 90% to 95% found once. Caucasian adults living in Nashville, Tennessee, provided all samples. For this clone: The antigen remains undetermined.

The sequenced sample consisted of naive CD4+ T cells sorted from blood. Stated subset: CD45RA+ positively selected. The receptor comes from a man aged 18 to 35 in good health.

CDR3 sequence (DNA): TGTGCCAGCTCACCAACGAGGCAGGCTACCTACGAGCAGTACTTC. Translated, it gives CASSPTRQATYEQYF. The V gene is TRBV18, the J gene TRBJ2-7; D is ambiguous. V lost 2 bases and J 2 bases, leaving 13 bases between the germline ends. Per germline, CDR1 KGHSH and CDR2 LQKENI. The CDR3 is 15 amino acids.